This is a list of T cell receptor beta chains from one sample in a study of OX40 agonist ivuxolimab in advanced cancers. Generated by immunoSEQ multiplex PCR, the TCRdb table keeps only in-frame clones and is missing some. The data hold 75,000 to 80,000 clones, with approximately 95% observed a single time. Here the sequenced sample was CD4+ or CD8+ T cells sorted from blood, taken in a trial of the OX40 agonist ivuxolimab. The receptors come from an adult with an advanced solid tumor such as melanoma, head and neck, liver or kidney cancer. The conserved cysteine and the conserved F or W are not part of the CDR3 here. Clone size, where shown, is once, few, many, or a class for clones that have expanded.

v_gene	len	j_gene	abundance	CDR3aa
TRBV9	14	TRBJ2-7	.	ASSVESQSGGYEQY
TRBV10-1	14	TRBJ2-7	.	ASSSGQAGDYEWQY
TRBV27	12	TRBJ1-1	once	ASIVGWGGTEAF
TRBV7-9	16	TRBJ1-2	.	ASSSSTNRDGGPFGYT
TRBV18	15	TRBJ1-1	.	ASSPGAGGWSNTEAF
TRBV7-8	14	TRBJ2-1	.	ASSPQEDRGYNEQF
TRBV4-3	13	TRBJ2-3	.	ASSQEMDSTDTQY
TRBV6-5	13	TRBJ2-7	once	ASSYSAGGPYEQY
TRBV7-3	13	TRBJ2-5	.	ASSSEGVSRETQY
TRBV6-6	7	TRBJ2-7	.	TSGDEQY
TRBV29-1	15	TRBJ2-1	.	SVEDQGLDGAYNEQF
TRBV5-6	12	TRBJ2-7	.	ASSSDSLSYEQY
TRBV5-4	12	TRBJ1-4	.	ASSQTGTDEKLF
TRBV6-5	10	TRBJ1-2	.	ASSATNYGYT
TRBV4-1	12	TRBJ2-1	.	ASSQDRGYNEQF
TRBV5-1	14	TRBJ2-7	once	ASSLVVVGPTYEQY
TRBV4-1	11	TRBJ1-1	.	ASRPGWASEAF
TRBV28	11	TRBJ1-2	.	ASSLSTLYGYT
TRBV7-3	10	TRBJ1-1	.	ASSSGQDEAF
TRBV5-4	13	TRBJ2-5	.	ASSFMGGGEETQY
TRBV5-6	15	TRBJ1-1	.	ASSPGTDRIVNTEAF
TRBV7-9	17	TRBJ2-6	.	ASSPNRDRRSSGANVLT
TRBV19	12	TRBJ1-2	.	ASSMWGLNYGYT
TRBV10-3	14	TRBJ1-6	.	AIRDGGSSYNSPLH
TRBV29-1	8	TRBJ2-5	.	SVYLETQY
TRBV6-6	12	TRBJ2-2	.	ATTGGQNTGELF
TRBV6-6	14	TRBJ1-1	.	ASSLPTDRGNTEAF
TRBV5-6	12	TRBJ1-4	few	ASSLGRGYEKLF
TRBV4-1	13	.	.	ASTPRASFSYEQY
TRBV4-2	17	TRBJ1-1	.	ASSQDQGQGWGKNTEAF
TRBV7-9	13	TRBJ2-2	.	ASRPAGGNTGELF
TRBV27	13	TRBJ2-1	.	ASSLRRDHYNEQF
TRBV11-2	11	TRBJ2-7	.	ASSLVGTIEQY
TRBV9	13	TRBJ1-2	.	ASSVEGGREYGYT
TRBV27	11	TRBJ1-4	once	ASSLQSNEKLF
TRBV9	15	TRBJ2-7	.	ASSQTSGGLSSYEQY
TRBV7-9	11	TRBJ2-7	.	ASSIGLAYEQY
TRBV4-3	13	TRBJ2-5	.	ASSQDGSGLETQY
TRBV29-1	10	TRBJ1-1	few	SVEGKNTEAF
TRBV19	11	TRBJ2-3	.	ASSIMDPDTQY
TRBV5-5	11	TRBJ2-1	.	ASSLNRGNEQF